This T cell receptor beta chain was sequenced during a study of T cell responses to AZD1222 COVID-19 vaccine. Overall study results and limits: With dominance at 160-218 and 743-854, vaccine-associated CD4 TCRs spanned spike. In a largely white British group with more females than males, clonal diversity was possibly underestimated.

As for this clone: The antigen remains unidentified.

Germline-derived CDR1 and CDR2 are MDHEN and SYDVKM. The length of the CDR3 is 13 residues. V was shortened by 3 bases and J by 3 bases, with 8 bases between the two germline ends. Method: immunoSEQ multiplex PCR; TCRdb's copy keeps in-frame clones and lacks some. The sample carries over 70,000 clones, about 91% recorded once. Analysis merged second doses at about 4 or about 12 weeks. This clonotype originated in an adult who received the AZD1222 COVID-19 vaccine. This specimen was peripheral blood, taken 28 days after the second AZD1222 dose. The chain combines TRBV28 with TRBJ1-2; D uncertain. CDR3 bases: TGTGCCAGCAGTTTTAGCACCGACTATGGCTACACCTTC. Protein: CASSFSTDYGYTF.